This TCR beta chain was captured in a study of human T cells and chemical hapten exposure. A few counts support this clonotype. Its antigen is not identified. Documented time point: pre-sensitization, week 0. Treatment described: therapeutic diphenylcyclopropenone sensitization with weekly scalp DPC. Each cDNA molecule in the library carried unique molecular identifiers. Per the authors' pipeline: Approximately 100,000 TCRs per sample was the median, with a range of roughly 20,000 to 750,000. TCRdb reanalysed the RACE reads using MiXCR and keeps one entry per CDR3 protein. The V and J calls here are based on TCRdb, not the publication. This table has tens of thousands of distinct CDR3 sequences, approximately 10% appearing once. Germline V gene lookup returns CDR1 MNHEY and CDR2 SVGAGI. Trimming took off 6 bases at V and 4 bases at J, with 6 bases between the two ends. This CDR3 is built from 11 residues.

The study's findings and limits: TCRs at high frequency, those above 1 in 1000, did not change with DPC sensitization. Expanded TCRs grouped into significantly more large CDR3 similarity clusters than controls produced.

This chain joins TRBV6-5 and TRBJ1-2; D perhaps matches TRBD1 (5 bases). This TCR derives from a man between 40 and 49 years old with alopecia areata. Some clones in this sample may be carry-over from other donors' samples. The input for sequencing was whole blood, taken in connection with sensitization to the hapten diphenylcyclopropenone (DPC). The CDR3 sequence is CASSDSYGYTF. The CDR3 nucleotides read TGTGCCAGCAGCGACAGCTATGGCTACACCTTC.